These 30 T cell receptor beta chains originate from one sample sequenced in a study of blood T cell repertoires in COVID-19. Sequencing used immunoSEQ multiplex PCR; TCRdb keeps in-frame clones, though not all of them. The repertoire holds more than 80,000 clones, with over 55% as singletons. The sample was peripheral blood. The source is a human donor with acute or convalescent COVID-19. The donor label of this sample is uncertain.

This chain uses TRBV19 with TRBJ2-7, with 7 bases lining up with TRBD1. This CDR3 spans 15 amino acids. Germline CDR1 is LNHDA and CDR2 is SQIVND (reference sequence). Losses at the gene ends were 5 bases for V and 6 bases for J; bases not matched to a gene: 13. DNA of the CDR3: TGTGCCAGTAGTCGTGGGACAGAGACGTTTGGCGAGCAGTACTTC. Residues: CASSRGTETFGEQYF.

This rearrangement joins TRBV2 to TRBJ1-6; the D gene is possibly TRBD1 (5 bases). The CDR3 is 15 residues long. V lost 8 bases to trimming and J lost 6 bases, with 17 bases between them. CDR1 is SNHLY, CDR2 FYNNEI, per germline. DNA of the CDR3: TGTGCCAGCGTCCTCGCGGGGCGGACTAATTCACCCCTCCACTTT. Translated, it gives CASVLAGRTNSPLHF.

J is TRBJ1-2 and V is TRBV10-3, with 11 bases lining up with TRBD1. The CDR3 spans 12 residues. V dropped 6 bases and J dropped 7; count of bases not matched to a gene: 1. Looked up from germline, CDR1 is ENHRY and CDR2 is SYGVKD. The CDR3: CAIRGTGGGYTF. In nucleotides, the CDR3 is TGTGCCATCAGAGGGACAGGGGGTGGCTACACCTTC.

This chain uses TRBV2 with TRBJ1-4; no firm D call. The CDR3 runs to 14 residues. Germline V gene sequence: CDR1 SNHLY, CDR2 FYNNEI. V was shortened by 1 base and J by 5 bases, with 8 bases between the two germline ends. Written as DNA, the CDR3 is TGTGCCAGCAGTGAAGTCCCGGGAAATGAAAAACTGTTTTTT. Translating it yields CASSEVPGNEKLFF.

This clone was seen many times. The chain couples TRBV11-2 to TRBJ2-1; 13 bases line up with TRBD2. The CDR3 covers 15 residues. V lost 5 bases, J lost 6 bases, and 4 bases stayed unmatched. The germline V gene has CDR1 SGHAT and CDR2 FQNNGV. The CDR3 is CASSATSGGVNEQFF. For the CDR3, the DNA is TGTGCCAGCAGCGCTACTAGCGGGGGGGTCAATGAGCAGTTCTTC.

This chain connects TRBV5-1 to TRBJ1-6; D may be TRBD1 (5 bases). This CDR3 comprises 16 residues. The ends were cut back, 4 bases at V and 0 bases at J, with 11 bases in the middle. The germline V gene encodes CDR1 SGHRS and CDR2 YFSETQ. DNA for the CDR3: TGCGCCAGCAGCCCGGGGGATAGCTCCTATAATTCACCCCTCCACTTT. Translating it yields CASSPGDSSYNSPLHF.

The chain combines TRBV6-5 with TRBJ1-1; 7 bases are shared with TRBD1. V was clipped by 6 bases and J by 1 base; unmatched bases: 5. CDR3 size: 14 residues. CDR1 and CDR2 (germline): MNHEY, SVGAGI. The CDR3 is CASRLQGGNTEAFF. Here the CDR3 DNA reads TGTGCCAGCAGACTTCAGGGGGGGAACACTGAAGCTTTCTTT.

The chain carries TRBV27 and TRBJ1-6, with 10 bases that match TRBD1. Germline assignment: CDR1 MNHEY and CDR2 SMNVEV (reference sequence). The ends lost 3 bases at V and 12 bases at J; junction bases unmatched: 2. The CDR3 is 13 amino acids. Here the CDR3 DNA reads TGTGCCAGCAGTTTGGGGGACAGGGGACCCCTCCACTTT. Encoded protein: CASSLGDRGPLHF.

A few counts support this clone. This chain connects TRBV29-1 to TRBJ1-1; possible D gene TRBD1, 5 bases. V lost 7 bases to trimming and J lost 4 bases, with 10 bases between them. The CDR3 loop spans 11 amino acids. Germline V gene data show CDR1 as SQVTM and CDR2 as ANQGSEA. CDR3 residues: CSARGSTEAFF. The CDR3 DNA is TGCAGCGCCCGGGGGAGCACTGAAGCTTTCTTT.

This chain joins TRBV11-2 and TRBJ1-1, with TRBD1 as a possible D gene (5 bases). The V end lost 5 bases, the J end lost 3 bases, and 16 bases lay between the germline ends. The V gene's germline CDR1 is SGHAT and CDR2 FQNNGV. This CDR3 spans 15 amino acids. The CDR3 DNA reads TGTGCCAGCAGCCAATACGGGGGGTTAGACACTGAAGCTTTCTTT. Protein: CASSQYGGLDTEAFF.

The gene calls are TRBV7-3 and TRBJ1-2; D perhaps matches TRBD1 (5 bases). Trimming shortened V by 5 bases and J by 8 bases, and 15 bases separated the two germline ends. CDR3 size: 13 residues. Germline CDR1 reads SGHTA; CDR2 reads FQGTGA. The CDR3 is CASSHGGNEGYTF. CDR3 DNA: TGTGCCAGCAGCCATGGGGGGAATGAGGGCTACACCTTC. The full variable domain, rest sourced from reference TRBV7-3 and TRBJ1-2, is GAGVSQTPSNKVTEKGKYVELRCDPISGHTALYWYRQSLGQGPEFLIYFQGTGAADDSGLPNDRFFAVRPEGSVSTLKIQRTERGDSAVYLCASSHGGNEGYTFGSGTRLTVV.

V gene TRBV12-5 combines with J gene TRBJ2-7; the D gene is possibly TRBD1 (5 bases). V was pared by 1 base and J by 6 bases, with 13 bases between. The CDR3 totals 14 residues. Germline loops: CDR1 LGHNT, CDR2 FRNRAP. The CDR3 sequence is CASGLGTQGVEQYV. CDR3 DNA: TGTGCTAGTGGTTTGGGCACCCAGGGTGTCGAGCAGTACGTC.

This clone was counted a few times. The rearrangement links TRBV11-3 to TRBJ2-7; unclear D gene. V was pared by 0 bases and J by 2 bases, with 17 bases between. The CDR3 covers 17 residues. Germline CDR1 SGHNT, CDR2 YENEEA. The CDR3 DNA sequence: TGTGCCAGCAGCTTAGAGGCTCGATGCCCACCGACCTACGAGCAGTACTTC. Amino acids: CASSLEARCPPTYEQYF.

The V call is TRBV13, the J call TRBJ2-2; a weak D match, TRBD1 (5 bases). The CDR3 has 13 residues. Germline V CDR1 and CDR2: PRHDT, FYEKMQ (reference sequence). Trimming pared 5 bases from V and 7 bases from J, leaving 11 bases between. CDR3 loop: CASSLRTRGELFF. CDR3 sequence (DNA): TGTGCCAGCAGCCTCCGGACACGCGGGGAGCTGTTTTTT.

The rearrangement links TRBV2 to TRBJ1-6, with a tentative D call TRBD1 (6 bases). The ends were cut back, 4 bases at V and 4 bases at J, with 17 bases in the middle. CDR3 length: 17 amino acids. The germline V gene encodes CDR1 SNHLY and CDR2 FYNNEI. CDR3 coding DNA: TGTGCCAGCAGTGCCGACAGGACTCAGGGGTATAATTCACCCCTCCACTTT. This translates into CASSADRTQGYNSPLHF.

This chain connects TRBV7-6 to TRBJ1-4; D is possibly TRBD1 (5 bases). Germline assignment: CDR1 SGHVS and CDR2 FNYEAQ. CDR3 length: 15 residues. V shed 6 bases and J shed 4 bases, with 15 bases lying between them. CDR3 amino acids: CASRRQLHRNEKLFF. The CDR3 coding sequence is TGTGCCAGCAGGAGACAGCTCCACCGTAATGAAAAACTGTTTTTT.

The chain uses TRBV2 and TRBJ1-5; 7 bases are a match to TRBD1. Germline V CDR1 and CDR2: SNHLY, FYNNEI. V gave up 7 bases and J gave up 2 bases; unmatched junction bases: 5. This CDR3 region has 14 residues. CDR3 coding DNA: TGTGCCAGCACTACAGGGGTGGGCAATCAGCCCCAGCATTTT. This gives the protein CASTTGVGNQPQHF.

The CDR3 reads CASSLGDRGLWTEAFF. The CDR3 DNA follows: TGCGCCAGCAGCTTGGGCGACAGGGGTCTATGGACTGAAGCTTTCTTT. This chain joins TRBV5-1 and TRBJ1-1; 8 nucleotides agree with TRBD1. The CDR3 has 16 amino acids. Germline V gene sequence: CDR1 SGHRS, CDR2 YFSETQ. With V trimmed by 0 bases and J by 5 bases, 9 bases remained unmatched.

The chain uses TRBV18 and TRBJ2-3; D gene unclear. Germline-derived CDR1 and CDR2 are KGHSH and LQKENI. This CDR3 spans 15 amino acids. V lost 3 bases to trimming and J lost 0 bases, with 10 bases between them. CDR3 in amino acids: CASSPLLRSTDTQYF. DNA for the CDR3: TGTGCCAGCTCACCCCTACTACGGAGCACAGATACGCAGTATTTT.

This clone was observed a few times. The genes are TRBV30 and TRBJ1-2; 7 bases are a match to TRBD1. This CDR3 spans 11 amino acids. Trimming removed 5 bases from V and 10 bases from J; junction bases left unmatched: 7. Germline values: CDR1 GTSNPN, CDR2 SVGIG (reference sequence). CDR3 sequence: CAWLNRGNYTF. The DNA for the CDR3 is TGTGCCTGGTTGAACAGGGGAAACTACACCTTC.

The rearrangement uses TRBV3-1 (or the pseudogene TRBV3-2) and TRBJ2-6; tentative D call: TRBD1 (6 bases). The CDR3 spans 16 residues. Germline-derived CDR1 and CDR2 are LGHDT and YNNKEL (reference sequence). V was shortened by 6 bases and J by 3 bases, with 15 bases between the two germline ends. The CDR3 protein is CASRGTGSRGANVLTF. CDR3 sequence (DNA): TGTGCCAGCAGGGGTACAGGGAGCCGTGGGGCCAACGTCCTGACTTTC.

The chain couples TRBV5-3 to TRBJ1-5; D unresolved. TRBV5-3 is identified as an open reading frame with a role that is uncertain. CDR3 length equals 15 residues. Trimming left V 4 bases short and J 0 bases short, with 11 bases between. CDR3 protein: CARSLGRCSNQPQHF. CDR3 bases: TGTGCCAGAAGCCTGGGCCGGTGTAGCAATCAGCCCCAGCATTTT.

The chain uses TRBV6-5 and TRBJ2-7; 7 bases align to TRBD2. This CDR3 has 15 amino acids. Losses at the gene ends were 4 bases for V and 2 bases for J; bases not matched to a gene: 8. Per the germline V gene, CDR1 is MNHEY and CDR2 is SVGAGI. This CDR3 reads CASSFSGAGTYEQYF. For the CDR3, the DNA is TGTGCCAGCAGTTTCAGCGGGGCGGGTACCTACGAGCAGTACTTC.

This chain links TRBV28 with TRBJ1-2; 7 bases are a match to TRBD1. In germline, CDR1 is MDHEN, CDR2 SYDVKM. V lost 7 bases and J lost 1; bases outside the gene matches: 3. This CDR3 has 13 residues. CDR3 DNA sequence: TGTGCCAGCACAGGGGGATTTAACTATGGCTACACCTTC. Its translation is CASTGGFNYGYTF.

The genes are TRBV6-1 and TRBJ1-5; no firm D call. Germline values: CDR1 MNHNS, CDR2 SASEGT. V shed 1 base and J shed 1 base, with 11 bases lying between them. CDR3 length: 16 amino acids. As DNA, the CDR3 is TGTGCCAGCAGTGAAGACGGGTTCGGGAGCAATCAGCCCCAGCATTTT. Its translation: CASSEDGFGSNQPQHF.

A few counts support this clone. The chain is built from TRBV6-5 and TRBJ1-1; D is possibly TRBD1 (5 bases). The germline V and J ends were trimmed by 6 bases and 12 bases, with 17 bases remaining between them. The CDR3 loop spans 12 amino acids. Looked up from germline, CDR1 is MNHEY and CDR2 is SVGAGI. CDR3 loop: CASRPTTGYTFF. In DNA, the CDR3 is TGTGCCAGCAGACCCACTACAGGTTATACTTTCTTT.

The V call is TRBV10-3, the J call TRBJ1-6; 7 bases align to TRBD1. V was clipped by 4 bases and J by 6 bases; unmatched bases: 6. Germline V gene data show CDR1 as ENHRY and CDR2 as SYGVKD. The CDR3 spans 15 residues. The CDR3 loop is CAISVSEGANSPLHF. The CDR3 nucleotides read TGTGCCATCAGTGTATCTGAGGGGGCTAATTCACCCCTCCACTTT.

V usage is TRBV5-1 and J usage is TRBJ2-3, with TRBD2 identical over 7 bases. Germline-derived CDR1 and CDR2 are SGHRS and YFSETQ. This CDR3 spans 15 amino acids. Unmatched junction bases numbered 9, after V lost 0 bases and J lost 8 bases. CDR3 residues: CASSLGSAPGGTQYF. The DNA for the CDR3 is TGCGCCAGCAGCTTGGGGTCCGCGCCGGGAGGTACGCAGTATTTT.

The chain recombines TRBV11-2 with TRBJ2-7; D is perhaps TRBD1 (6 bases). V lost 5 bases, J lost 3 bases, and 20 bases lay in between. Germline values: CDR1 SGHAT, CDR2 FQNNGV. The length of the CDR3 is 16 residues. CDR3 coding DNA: TGTGCCAGCAGCCCCGCAGGGGCGGCGGGCTACTACGAGCAGTACTTC. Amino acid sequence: CASSPAGAAGYYEQYF.

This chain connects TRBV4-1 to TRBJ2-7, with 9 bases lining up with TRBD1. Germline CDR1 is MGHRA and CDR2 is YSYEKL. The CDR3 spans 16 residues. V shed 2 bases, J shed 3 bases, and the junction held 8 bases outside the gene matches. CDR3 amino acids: CASSQRTGVDFYEQYV. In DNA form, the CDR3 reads TGCGCCAGCAGCCAAAGGACAGGGGTCGACTTCTACGAGCAGTACGTC.